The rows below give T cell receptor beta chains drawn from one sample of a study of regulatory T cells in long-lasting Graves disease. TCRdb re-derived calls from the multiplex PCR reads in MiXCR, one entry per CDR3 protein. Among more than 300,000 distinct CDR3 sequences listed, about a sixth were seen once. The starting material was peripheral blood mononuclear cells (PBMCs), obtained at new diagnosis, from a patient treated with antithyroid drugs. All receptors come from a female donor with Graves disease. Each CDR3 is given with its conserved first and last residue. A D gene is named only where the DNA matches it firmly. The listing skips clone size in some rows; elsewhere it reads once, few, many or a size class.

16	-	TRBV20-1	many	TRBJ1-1	TGCAGTCCGGCCGGACGAGGAGAGGTCAGGAACACTGAAGCTTTCTTT	CSPAGRGEVRNTEAFF
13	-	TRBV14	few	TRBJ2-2	TGTGCCAGCAGCGGTGTTTTCTCCGGGGAGCTGTTTTTT	CASSGVFSGELFF
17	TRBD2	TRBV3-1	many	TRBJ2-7	TGTGCCAGCAGCCAAGAGGTCGGCCTAGCGGGAGCCTACGAGCAGTACTTC	CASSQEVGLAGAYEQYF
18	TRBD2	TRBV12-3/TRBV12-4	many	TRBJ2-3	TGTGCCAGCAGTTTTCGTACTAGCGGGGCCCCGCGCACAGATACGCAGTATTTT	CASSFRTSGAPRTDTQYF
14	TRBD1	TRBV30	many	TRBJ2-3	TGTGCCTGGAGTACCGGGACAGACACAGATACGCAGTATTTT	CAWSTGTDTDTQYF
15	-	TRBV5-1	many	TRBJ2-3	TGCGCCAGCAGCTTGGCCGGGGCTAACACAGATACGCAGTATTTT	CASSLAGANTDTQYF
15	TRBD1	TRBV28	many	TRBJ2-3	TGTGCCAGCAGTGTAGGGGGCGTTAGCACAGATACGCAGTATTTT	CASSVGGVSTDTQYF
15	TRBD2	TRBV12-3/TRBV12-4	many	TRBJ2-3	TGTGCCAGCAGTGTAGCGGGAGGGCCCGGAGATACGCAGTATTTT	CASSVAGGPGDTQYF
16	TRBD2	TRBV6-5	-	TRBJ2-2	TGTGCCAGCAGTTACTCTCCGGGGGGGCGATCCGGGGAGCTGTTTTTT	CASSYSPGGRSGELFF
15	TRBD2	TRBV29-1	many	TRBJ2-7	TGCAGCGTTGTCTTGTCGGGGGAGGGAACCTACGAGCAGTACTTC	CSVVLSGEGTYEQYF
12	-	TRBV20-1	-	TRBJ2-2	TGCAGTGCTAGGGCCACGGGCGGGGAGCTGTTTTTT	CSARATGGELFF
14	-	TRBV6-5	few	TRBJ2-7	TGTGCCAGCAGTTACGTCCAGGATCGAGACGAGCAGTACTTC	CASSYVQDRDEQYF
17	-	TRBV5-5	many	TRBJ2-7	TGTGCCAGCAGCTTGCTCCCAAGGGGCGGGTATAGCGACGAGCAGTACTTC	CASSLLPRGGYSDEQYF
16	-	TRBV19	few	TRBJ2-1	TGTGCCAGTAGTATAGAGCCCCGGGGACTTCTCAATGAGCAGTTCTTC	CASSIEPRGLLNEQFF
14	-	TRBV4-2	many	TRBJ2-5	TGTGCCAGCAGCCAAGTTGGCAGCACAGAGACCCAGTACTTC	CASSQVGSTETQYF
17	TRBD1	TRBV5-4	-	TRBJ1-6	TGTGCCAGCAGCGATCCGGCTGGGACAGGTTATAATTCACCCCTCCACTTT	CASSDPAGTGYNSPLHF
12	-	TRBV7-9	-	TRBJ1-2	TGTGCCAGCAGCTTAGTCCCCCAAGGCTACACCTTC	CASSLVPQGYTF
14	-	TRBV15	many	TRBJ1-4	TGTGCCACCAGCAGAGAAGGAGGGGAGGAAAAACTGTTTTTT	CATSREGGEEKLFF
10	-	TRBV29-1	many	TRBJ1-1	TGCAGCGTTGTGGAGGCTGAAGCTTTCTTT	CSVVEAEAFF
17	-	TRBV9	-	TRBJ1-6	TGTGCCAGCAGCTCCACCGACGGGAATTTAGTTAATTCACCCCTCCACTTT	CASSSTDGNLVNSPLHF
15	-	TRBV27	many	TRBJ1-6	TGTGCCAGCAGGGAGGGGTACAACGGAATTTCACCCCTCCACTTT	CASREGYNGISPLHF
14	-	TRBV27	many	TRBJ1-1	TGTGCCAGCAGGCTAGGGACGGCGAACACTGAAGCTTTCTTT	CASRLGTANTEAFF
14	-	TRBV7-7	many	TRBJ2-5	TGTGCTAGCAGCTTATCGGGAGTTCTAGAGACCCAGTACTTC	CASSLSGVLETQYF
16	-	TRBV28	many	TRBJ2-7	TGTGCCAGCAGTTCCGGGCCGGGGCACGGCAACTACGAGCAGTACTTC	CASSSGPGHGNYEQYF
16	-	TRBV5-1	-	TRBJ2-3	TGCGCCAGCAGCTTGGCCCTGACCTATCAAGGGGATACGCAGTATTTT	CASSLALTYQGDTQYF
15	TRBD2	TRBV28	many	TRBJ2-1	TGTGCCAGCAGTACTGGACTAGCGGACTACAATGAGCAGTTCTTC	CASSTGLADYNEQFF
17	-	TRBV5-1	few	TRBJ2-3	TGCGCCAGCAGCTTGGCCTCCCGAACCATATTACCAGATACGCAGTATTTT	CASSLASRTILPDTQYF
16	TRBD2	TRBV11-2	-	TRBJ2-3	TGTGCCAGCAGCCCAGGGACTAGCGGTCACACAGATACGCAGTATTTT	CASSPGTSGHTDTQYF
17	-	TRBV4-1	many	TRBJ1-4	TGCGCCAGCAGCCAAGATCGGCGGGGAATCGGTAATGAAAAACTGTTTTTT	CASSQDRRGIGNEKLFF
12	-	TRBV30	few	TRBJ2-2	TGTGCCTGGAGTACCCCCACCGGGGAGCTGTTTTTT	CAWSTPTGELFF
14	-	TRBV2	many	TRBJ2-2	TGTGCCAGCAGTGGTAGCGTGGGTTCCGGGGAGCTGTTTTTT	CASSGSVGSGELFF
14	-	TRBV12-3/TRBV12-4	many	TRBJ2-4	TGTGCCAGCAGTTTCTTGGAGCTGGGAAACATTCAGTACTTC	CASSFLELGNIQYF
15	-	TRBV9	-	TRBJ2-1	TGTGCCAGCAGCGTAAAGGGCGACTCCTACAATGAGCAGTTCTTC	CASSVKGDSYNEQFF
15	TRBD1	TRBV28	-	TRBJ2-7	TGTGCCAGCAGACGTACCGGGACAGGGGGCGACGAGCAGTACTTC	CASRRTGTGGDEQYF
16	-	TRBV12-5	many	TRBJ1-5	TGTGCTAGTGGTTTGCCTCGGAGGGTCACACATCAGCCCCAGCATTTT	CASGLPRRVTHQPQHF
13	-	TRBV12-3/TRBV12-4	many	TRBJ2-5	TGTGCCAGCAGCCCCGATACAAGAGAGACCCAGTACTTC	CASSPDTRETQYF